This TCR beta chain was identified in a study of cytomegalovirus exposure and HLA in healthy donors. Whole-study results and caveats: Sequencing probably produced one cluster of sequence variants that were highly shared.

PCR primers comprised 60 Vbeta and 13 Jbeta primers. Some clones are missing from TCRdb's copy, which holds only in-frame ones; the method was immunoSEQ multiplex PCR. The profile shows roughly 130,000 clones, roughly 74% of them singletons. Note on this clone: Its antigen is currently unknown.

The CDR3 has 15 residues. Germline loops: CDR1 SGHTA, CDR2 FQGNSA. With 5 bases clipped from V and 4 bases from J, the junction kept 9 bases outside the gene matches. The TCR comes from a woman aged 45-59 years in good health and CMV-seropositive. The specimen sequenced was PBMCs. This sequence joins TRBV7-2 and TRBJ2-7; 9 positions match TRBD1. CDR3 nucleotide sequence: TGTGCCAGCAGCCCCACAGGGGGCGGTTGGTACGAGCAGTACTTC. Protein product: CASSPTGGGWYEQYF.